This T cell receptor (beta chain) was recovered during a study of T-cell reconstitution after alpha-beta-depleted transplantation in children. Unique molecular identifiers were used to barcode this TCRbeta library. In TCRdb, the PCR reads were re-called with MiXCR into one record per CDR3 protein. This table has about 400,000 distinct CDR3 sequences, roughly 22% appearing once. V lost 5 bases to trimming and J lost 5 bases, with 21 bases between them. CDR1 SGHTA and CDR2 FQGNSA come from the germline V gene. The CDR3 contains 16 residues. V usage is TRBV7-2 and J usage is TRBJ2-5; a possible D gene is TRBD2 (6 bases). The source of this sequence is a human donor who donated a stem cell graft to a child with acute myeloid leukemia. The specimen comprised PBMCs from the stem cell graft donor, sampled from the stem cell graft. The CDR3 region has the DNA TGTGCCAGCAGCAGGGACCCGGGGTTGGGAGGTGAGACCCAGTACTTC. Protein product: CASSRDPGLGGETQYF.